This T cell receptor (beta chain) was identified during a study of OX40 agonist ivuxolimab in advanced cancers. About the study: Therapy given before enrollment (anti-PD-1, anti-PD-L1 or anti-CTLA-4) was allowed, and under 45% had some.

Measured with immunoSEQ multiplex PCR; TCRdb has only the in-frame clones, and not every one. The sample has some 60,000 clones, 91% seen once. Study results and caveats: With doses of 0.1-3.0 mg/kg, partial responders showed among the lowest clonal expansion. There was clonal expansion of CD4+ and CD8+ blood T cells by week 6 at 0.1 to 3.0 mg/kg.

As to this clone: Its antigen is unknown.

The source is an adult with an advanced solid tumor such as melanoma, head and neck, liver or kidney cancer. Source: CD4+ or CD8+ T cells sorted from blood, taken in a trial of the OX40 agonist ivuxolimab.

CDR3 coding DNA: TGTGCCAGCAGCGCCCCCCCCAACCCCCCGTACTTC. Its translation is CASSAPPNPPYF. The V call is TRBV9, the J call TRBJ2-7; D gene ambiguous. Germline lookup yields CDR1 SGDLS and CDR2 YYNGEE. Deletions cut 3 bases from V and 12 bases from J, with 16 bases between. This CDR3 is 12 amino acids long.